This T cell receptor beta chain is drawn from a study of cytotoxic CD8 clonotypes in ibrutinib-treated CLL. The overall study: Overall, 25 or so responses were partial and 2 complete; following median around 68 months, roughly 15 patients stayed remitted and 12 progressed.

In the case of this clone: Its antigen remains unknown.

Libraries were prepared by immunoSEQ multiplex PCR; TCRdb keeps only in-frame clonotypes and omits some of them. The sample lists approximately 67,000 clones, around 80% occurring once. The CDR3 is 11 amino acids. Trimming shortened V by 3 bases and J by 5 bases, and 5 bases separated the two germline ends. CDR1 and CDR2 from the germline V gene are SGHAT and FQNNGV. Study-level findings and limits: A rise in clonality was seen at ibrutinib response, and a fall back toward baseline was seen at progression.

The TCR sequence derives from a human donor with chronic lymphocytic leukemia. Material: PBMCs, obtained at disease progression, from a patient treated with ibrutinib. This rearrangement joins TRBV11-2 to TRBJ2-7; D not certain. The CDR3 sequence: CASSFLDEQYF. The CDR3 DNA follows: TGTGCCAGCAGCTTCCTCGACGAGCAGTACTTC.